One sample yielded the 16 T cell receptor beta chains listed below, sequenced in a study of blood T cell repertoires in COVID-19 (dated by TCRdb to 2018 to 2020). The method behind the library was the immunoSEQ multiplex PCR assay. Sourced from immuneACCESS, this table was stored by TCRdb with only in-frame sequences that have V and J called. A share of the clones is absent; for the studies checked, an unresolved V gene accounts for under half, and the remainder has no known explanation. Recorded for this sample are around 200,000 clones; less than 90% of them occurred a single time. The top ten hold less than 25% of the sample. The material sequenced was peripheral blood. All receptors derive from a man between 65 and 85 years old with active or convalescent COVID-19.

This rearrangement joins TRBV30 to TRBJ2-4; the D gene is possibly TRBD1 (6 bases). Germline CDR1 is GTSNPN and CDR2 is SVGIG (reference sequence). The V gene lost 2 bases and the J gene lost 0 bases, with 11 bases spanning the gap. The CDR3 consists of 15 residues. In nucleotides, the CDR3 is TGTGCCTGGAGTTTTAGGGGGATAGCCAAAAACATTCAGTACTTC. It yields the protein CAWSFRGIAKNIQYF.

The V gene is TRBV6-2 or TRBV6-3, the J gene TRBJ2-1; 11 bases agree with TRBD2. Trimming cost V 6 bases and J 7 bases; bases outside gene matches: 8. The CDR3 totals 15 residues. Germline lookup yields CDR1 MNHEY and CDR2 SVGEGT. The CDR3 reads CASSRLAGGMNEQFF. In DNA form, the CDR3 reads TGTGCCAGCAGCAGGCTAGCGGGAGGAATGAATGAGCAGTTCTTC.

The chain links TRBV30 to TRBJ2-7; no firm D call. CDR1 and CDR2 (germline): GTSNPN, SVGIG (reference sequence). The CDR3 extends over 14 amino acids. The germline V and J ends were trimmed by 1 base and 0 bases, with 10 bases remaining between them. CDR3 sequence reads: CAWSEAGNSYEQYF. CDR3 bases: TGTGCCTGGAGTGAGGCAGGTAACTCCTACGAGCAGTACTTC.

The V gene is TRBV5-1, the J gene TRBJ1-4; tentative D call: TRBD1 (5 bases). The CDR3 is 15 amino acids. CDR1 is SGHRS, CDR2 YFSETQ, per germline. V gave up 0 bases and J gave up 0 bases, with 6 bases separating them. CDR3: CASSLGTTTNEKLFF. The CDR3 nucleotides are TGCGCCAGCAGCTTGGGGACAACAACTAATGAAAAACTGTTTTTT.

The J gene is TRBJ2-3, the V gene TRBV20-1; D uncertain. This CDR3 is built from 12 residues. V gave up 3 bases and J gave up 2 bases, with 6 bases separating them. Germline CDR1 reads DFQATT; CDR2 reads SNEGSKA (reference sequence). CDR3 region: CSASVYTDTQYF. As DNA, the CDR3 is TGCAGTGCTAGTGTCTACACAGATACGCAGTATTTT.

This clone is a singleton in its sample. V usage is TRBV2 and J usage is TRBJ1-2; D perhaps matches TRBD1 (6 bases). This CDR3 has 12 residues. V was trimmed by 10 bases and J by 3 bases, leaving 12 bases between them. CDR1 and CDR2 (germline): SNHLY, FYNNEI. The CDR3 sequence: CATGTGYYGYTF. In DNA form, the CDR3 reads TGTGCCACCGGAACAGGGTACTATGGCTACACCTTC.

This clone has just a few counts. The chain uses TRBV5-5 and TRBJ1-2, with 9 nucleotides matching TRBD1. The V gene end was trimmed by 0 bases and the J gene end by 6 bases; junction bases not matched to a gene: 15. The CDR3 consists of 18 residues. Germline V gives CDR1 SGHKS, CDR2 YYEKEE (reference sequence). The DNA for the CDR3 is TGTGCCAGCAGCTTGGGGTTGGGTGGACAGGGGTTTGGAAATGGCTACACCTTC. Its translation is CASSLGLGGQGFGNGYTF.

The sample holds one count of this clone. The CDR3 DNA sequence: TGTGCCAGCTCACCGGGGCAGAATTCACCCCTCCACTTT. As protein: CASSPGQNSPLHF. The chain combines TRBV18 with TRBJ1-6; D is possibly TRBD1 (5 bases). The V gene's germline CDR1 is KGHSH and CDR2 LQKENI. Trimming pared 3 bases from V and 7 bases from J, leaving 7 bases between. CDR3 length: 13 residues.

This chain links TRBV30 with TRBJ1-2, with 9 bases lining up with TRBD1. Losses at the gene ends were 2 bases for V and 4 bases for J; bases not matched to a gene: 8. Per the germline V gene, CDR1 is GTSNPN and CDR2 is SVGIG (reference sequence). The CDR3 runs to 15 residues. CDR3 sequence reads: CAWSSPGQGSYGYTF. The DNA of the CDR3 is TGTGCCTGGAGTAGCCCTGGACAGGGGTCCTATGGCTACACCTTC.

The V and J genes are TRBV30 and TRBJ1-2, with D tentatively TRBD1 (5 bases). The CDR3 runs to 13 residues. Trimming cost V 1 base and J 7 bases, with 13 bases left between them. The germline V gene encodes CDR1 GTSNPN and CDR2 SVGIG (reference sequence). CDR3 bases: TGTGCCTGGAGTGCAGGAGGGGAGGGTGGCTACACCTTC. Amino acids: CAWSAGGEGGYTF.

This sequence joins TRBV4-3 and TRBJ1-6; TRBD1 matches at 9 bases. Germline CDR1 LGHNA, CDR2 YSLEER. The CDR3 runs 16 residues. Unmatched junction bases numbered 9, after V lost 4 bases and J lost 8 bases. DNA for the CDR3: TGCGCCAGCAGCCCCCAGGGACAGGGTGTGGATTCACCCCTCCACTTT. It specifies CASSPQGQGVDSPLHF.

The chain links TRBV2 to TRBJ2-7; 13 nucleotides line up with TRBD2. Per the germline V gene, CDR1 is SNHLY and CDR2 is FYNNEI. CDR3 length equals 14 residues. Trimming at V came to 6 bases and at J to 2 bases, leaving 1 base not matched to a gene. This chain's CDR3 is CASRGTSGTYEQYF. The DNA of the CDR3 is TGTGCCAGCAGGGGGACTAGCGGGACCTACGAGCAGTACTTC.

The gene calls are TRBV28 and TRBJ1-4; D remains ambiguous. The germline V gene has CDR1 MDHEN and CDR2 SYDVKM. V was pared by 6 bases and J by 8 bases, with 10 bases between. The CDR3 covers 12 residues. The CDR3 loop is CASRRSGEKLFF. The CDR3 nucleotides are TGTGCCAGCAGACGTAGCGGGGAAAAACTGTTTTTT.

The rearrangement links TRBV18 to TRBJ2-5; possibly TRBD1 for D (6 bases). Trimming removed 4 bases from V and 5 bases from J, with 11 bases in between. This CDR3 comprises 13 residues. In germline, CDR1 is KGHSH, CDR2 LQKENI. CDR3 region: CASSLQGFETQYF. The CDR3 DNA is TGTGCCAGCTCACTGCAGGGGTTCGAGACCCAGTACTTC.

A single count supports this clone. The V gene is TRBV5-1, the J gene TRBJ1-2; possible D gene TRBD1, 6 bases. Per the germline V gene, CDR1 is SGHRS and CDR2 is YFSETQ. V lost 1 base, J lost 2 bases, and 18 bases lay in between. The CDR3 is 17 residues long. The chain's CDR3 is CASSLIPARQGNYGYTF. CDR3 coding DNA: TGCGCCAGCAGCTTGATCCCCGCAAGGCAGGGGAACTATGGCTACACCTTC.

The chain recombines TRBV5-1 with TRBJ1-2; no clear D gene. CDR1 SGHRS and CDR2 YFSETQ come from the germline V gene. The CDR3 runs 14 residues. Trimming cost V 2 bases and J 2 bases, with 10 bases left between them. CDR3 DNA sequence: TGCGCCAGCAGCTTAAACTTACCAAACTATGGCTACACCTTC. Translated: CASSLNLPNYGYTF.